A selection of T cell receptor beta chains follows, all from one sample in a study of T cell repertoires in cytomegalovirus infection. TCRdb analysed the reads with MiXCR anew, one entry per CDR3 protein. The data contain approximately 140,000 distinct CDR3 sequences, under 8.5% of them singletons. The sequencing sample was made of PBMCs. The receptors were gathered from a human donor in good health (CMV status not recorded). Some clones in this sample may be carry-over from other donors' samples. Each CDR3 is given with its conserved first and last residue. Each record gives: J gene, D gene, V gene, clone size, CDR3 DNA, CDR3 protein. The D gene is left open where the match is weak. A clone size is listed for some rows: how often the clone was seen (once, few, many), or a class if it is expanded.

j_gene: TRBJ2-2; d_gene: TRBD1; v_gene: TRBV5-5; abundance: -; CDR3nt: TGTGCCAGCAGGAACTTACAGGGGGCAGCCGGGGAGCTGTTTTTT; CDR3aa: CASRNLQGAAGELFF
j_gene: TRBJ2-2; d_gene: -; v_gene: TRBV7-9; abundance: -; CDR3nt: TGTGCCAGCAGCTATCGTTCGAACACCGGGGAGCTGTTTTTT; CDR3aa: CASSYRSNTGELFF
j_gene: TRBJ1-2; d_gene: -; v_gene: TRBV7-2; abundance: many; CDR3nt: TGTGCCAGCAGCTTAGCGCACAGGAACTATGGCTACACCTTC; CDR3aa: CASSLAHRNYGYTF
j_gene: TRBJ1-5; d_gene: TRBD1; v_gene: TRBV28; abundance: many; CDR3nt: TGTGCCAGCAGCTTAGGGACAGGGGCCAATCAGCCCCAGCATTTT; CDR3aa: CASSLGTGANQPQHF
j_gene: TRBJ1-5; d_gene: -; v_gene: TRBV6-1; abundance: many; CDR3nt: TGTGCCAGCGAAGGTGGGCACAGGGCACAGCCCCAGCATTTT; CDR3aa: CASEGGHRAQPQHF
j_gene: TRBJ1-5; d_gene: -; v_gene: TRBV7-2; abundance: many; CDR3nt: TGTGCCAGCAGCTTGTTTAGGAACGATCAGCCCCAGCATTTT; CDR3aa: CASSLFRNDQPQHF
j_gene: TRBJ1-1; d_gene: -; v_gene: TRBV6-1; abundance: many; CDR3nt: TGTGCCAGCAGGGGAGGGTCAGCCAACACTGAAGCTTTCTTT; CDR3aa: CASRGGSANTEAFF
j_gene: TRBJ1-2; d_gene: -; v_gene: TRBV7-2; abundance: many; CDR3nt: TGTGCCAGCAGCTTAGCTTCAATAAGCTACACCTTC; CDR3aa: CASSLASISYTF
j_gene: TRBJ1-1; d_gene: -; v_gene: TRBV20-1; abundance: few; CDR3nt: TGCAGTGCTAGAGATCCGGCTCAACCCAACACTGAAGCTTTCTTT; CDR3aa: CSARDPAQPNTEAFF
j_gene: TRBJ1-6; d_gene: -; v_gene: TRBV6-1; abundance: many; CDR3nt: TGTGCCAGCAGTCGTGGGACGAAGAATTATAATTCACCCCTCCACTTT; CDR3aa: CASSRGTKNYNSPLHF
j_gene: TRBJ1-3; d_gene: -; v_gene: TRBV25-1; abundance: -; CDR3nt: TGTGCCAGCAGTGAGCCGGGTTGGGGCTCCTCTGGAAACACCATATATTTT; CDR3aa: CASSEPGWGSSGNTIYF
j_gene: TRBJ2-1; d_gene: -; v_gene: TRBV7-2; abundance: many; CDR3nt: TGTGCCAGCAGCTTACCGGGGGCGAACCATGAGCAGTTCTTC; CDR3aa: CASSLPGANHEQFF
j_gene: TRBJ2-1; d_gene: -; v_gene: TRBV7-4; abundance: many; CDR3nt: TGTGCCAGCAGCTTTGAGTCAGCCGTCAATGAGCAGTTCTTC; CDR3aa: CASSFESAVNEQFF
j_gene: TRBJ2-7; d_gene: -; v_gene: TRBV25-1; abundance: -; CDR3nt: TGTGCCAGCAGTCCCCGGGGTATGGACGAGCAGTACTTC; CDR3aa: CASSPRGMDEQYF
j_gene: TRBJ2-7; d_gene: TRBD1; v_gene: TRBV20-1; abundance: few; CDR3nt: TGCAGTGCTAGGGGACAGGGGTCGCACGAGCAGTACTTC; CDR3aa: CSARGQGSHEQYF
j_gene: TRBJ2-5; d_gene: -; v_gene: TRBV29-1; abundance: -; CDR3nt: TGCAGCGTTGAGGGGATGGAGACCCAGTACTTC; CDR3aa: CSVEGMETQYF
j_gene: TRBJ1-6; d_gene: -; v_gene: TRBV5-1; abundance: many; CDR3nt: TGCGCCAGCAGTGTCGACACCTATAATTCACCCCTCCACTTT; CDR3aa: CASSVDTYNSPLHF
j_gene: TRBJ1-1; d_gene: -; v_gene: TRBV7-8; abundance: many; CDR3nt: TGTGCCAGCAGCTTAGGGACCCTCGCTGAAGCTTTCTTT; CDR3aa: CASSLGTLAEAFF
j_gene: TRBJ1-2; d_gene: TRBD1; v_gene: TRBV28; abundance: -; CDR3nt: TGTGCCAGCAGACGCGGACAGGGCTATGGCTACACCTTC; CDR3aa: CASRRGQGYGYTF
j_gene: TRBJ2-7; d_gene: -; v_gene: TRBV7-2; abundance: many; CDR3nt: TGTGCCAGCAGCGAGGGGCCGTCCTACGAGCAGTACTTC; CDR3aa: CASSEGPSYEQYF
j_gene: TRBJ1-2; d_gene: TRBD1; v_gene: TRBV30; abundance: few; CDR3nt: TGTGCCTGGAGTGAGAGGGGGCTCTATGGCTACACCTTC; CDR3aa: CAWSERGLYGYTF
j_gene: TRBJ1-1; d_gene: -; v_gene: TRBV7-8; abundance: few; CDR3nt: TGTGCCAGCAGCTTAGTCTTAGGTCGTCAGATGAACACTGAAGCTTTCTTT; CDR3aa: CASSLVLGRQMNTEAFF
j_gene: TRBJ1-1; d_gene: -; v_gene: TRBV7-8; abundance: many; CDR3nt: TGTGCCAGCAGCCGTTCGGGGGGAATAGCTTTCTTT; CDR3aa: CASSRSGGIAFF
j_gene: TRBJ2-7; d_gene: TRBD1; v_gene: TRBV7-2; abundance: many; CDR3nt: TGTGCCAGCAGCACCGGGACAGGGTTCAACGAGCAGTACTTC; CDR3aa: CASSTGTGFNEQYF
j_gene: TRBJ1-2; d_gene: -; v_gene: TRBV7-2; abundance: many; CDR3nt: TGTGCCAGCAGCTTGAACAGGCGGGGAGCTTCATATGGCTACACCTTC; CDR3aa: CASSLNRRGASYGYTF
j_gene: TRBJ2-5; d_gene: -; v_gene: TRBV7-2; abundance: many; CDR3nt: TGTGCCAGCAGCTTTGGACGGGCGCAAGAGACCCAGTACTTC; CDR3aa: CASSFGRAQETQYF
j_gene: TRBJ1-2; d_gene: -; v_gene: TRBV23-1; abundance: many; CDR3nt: TGCGCCAGCAGTCAGCCCCCGCACCGTCCTAACTATGGCTACACCTTC; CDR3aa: CASSQPPHRPNYGYTF
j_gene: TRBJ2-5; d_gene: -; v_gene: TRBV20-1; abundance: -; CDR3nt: TGCAGTGCTATAATCGATCTTCAAGAGACCCAGTACTTC; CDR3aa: CSAIIDLQETQYF
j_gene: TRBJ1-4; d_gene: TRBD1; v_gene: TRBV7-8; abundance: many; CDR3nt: TGTGCCAGCAGCTTAGGGTTTAGGGACAGAAGTGAAAAACTGTTTTTT; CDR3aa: CASSLGFRDRSEKLFF
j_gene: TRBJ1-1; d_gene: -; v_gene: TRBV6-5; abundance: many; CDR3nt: TGTGCCAGCAGTTATTCCGGACGGCGATGGAACACTGAAGCTTTCTTT; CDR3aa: CASSYSGRRWNTEAFF
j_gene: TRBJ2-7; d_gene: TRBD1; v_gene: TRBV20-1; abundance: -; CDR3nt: TGCAGTGCTAGTATCTACAGGGGCGCAGGGGTGTACGAGCAGTACTTC; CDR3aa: CSASIYRGAGVYEQYF
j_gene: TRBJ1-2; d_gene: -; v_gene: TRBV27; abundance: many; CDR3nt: TGTGCCAGCAGGCCGGACAGCCCTTACTATGGCTACACCTTC; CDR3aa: CASRPDSPYYGYTF
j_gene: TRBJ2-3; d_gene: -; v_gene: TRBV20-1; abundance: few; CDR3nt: TGCAGTGAATCTGGGCGGGGCACAGATACGCAGTATTTT; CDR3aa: CSESGRGTDTQYF
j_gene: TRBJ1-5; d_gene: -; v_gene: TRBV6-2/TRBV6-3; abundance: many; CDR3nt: TGTGCCAGCAGTTACATGGACAGCAATCAGCCCCAGCATTTT; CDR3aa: CASSYMDSNQPQHF
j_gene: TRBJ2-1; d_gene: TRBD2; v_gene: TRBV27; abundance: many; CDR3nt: TGTGCCAGCAGTACTTCTAGCGGTTCCTCCTACAATGAGCAGTTCTTC; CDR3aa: CASSTSSGSSYNEQFF
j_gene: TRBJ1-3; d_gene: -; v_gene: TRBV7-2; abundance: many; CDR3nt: TGTGCCAGCAGCCCCGCGCCCAGCTCTGGAAACACCATATATTTT; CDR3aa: CASSPAPSSGNTIYF
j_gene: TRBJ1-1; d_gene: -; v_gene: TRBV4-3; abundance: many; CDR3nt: TGCGCCAGCAGCCCTCCGGGACAGAACACTGAAGCTTTCTTT; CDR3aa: CASSPPGQNTEAFF
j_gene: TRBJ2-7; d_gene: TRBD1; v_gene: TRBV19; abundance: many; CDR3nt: TGTGCCAGTAGTATACCGGGACAGCTCTACGAGCAGTACTTC; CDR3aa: CASSIPGQLYEQYF
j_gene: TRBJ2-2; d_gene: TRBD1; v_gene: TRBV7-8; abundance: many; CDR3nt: TGTGCCAGCAGCCCCAGACAGGGGGCAAGCACCGGGGAGCTGTTTTTT; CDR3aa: CASSPRQGASTGELFF
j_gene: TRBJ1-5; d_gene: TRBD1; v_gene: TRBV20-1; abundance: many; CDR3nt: TGCAGTGCTAGAGACCACCCGGGACAGGGGAATCAGCCCCAGCATTTT; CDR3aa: CSARDHPGQGNQPQHF
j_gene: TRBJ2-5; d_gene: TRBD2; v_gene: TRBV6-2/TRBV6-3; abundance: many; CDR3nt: TGTGCCAGTGCGACGGGGGGGGTAGAGACCCAGTACTTC; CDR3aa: CASATGGVETQYF
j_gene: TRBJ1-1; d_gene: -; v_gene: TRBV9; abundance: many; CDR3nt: TGTGCCAGCAGCGTAGACAGGAACACTGAAGCTTTCTTT; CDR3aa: CASSVDRNTEAFF
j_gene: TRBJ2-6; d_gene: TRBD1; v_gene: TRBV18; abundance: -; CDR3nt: TGTGCCAGCTCACCACCGGACAGGGTTTTTGGGGCCAACGTCCTGACTTTC; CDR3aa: CASSPPDRVFGANVLTF
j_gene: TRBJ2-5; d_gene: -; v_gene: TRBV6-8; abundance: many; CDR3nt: TGTGCCAGCAGGACCGGGGCCGCGGTTGAGACCCAGTACTTC; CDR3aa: CASRTGAAVETQYF
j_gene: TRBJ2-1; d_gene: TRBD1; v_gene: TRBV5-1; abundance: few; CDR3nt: TGCGCCAGCAGCCGGGGACAGGCTGGGAATGAGCAGTTCTTC; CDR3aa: CASSRGQAGNEQFF
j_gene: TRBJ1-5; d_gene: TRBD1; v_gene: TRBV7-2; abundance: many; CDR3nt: TGTGCCAGCAGCACGGTGACAGGGGATCAGCCCCAGCATTTT; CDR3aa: CASSTVTGDQPQHF
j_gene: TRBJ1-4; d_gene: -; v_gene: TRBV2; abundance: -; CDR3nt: TGTGCCAGCAGGACGGGGACTAATGAAAAACTGTTTTTT; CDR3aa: CASRTGTNEKLFF
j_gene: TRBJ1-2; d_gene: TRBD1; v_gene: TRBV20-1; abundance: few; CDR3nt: TGCAGTGCGGAACAGGGGGAATCACGTCCTGGGGTCGGTAACTATGGCTACACCTTC; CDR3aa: CSAEQGESRPGVGNYGYTF
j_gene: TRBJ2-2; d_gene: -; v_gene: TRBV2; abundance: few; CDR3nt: TGTGCCATTTCGGGGGCGCCCACCGGGGAGCTGTTTTTT; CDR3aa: CAISGAPTGELFF
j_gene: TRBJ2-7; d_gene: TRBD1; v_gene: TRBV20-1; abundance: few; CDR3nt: TGCAGTGCCGGGACAGGGATCTACGAGCAGTACTTC; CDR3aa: CSAGTGIYEQYF
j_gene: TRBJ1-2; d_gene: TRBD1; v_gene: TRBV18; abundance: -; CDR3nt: TGTGCCAGCTCTCCGGGACAGGGGTACTATGGCTACACCTTC; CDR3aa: CASSPGQGYYGYTF
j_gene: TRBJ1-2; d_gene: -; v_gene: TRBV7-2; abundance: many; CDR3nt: TGTGCCAGCAGCCGGGAGGGGGTAAACTATGGCTACACCTTC; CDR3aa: CASSREGVNYGYTF
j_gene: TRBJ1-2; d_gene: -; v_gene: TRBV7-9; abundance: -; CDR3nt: TGTGCCAGCAGCCCGACGTCATTCGGGGGCTACACCTTC; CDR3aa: CASSPTSFGGYTF